The rows below give T cell receptor beta chains drawn from one sample of a study of technical replicates of blood from four donors. Only in-frame clones appear in the TCRdb table, and some are missing; sequencing was by immunoSEQ multiplex PCR. The sample shows around 85,000 clones, approximately 94% of them seen only once. The specimen sequenced was T cells isolated from PBMCs. These receptor sequences come from a human donor in good health. CDR3s include the opening cysteine and the closing phenylalanine or tryptophan. Each record gives: CDR3 length, D gene, V gene, J gene, CDR3 protein, CDR3 DNA. The D gene is left open where the match is weak.

CDR3 length: 15; D gene: TRBD1; V gene: TRBV4-1; J gene: TRBJ1-4; CDR3 protein: CASSQTGTGHEKLFF; CDR3 DNA: TGCGCCAGCAGCCAGACCGGGACAGGGCATGAAAAACTGTTTTTT
CDR3 length: 13; D gene: TRBD1; V gene: TRBV7-8; J gene: TRBJ1-1; CDR3 protein: CASRPGQGGEAFF; CDR3 DNA: TGTGCCAGCAGACCCGGACAGGGCGGAGAAGCTTTCTTT
CDR3 length: 14; D gene: TRBD1; V gene: TRBV7-8; J gene: TRBJ1-3; CDR3 protein: CASSDAGGRNTIYF; CDR3 DNA: TGTGCCAGCAGCGACGCAGGGGGCCGAAACACCATATATTTT
CDR3 length: 15; D gene: TRBD2; V gene: TRBV11-3; J gene: TRBJ2-7; CDR3 protein: CASSLTSGGLYEQYF; CDR3 DNA: TGTGCCAGCAGCTTAACTAGCGGGGGACTGTACGAGCAGTACTTC
CDR3 length: 20; D gene: TRBD2; V gene: TRBV14; J gene: TRBJ2-3; CDR3 protein: CASSQDVLAGARPSTDTQYF; CDR3 DNA: TGTGCCAGCAGCCAAGACGTCTTAGCGGGAGCAAGGCCTAGCACAGATACGCAGTATTTT
CDR3 length: 13; D gene: .; V gene: TRBV27; J gene: TRBJ1-2; CDR3 protein: CASSLTQGFGYTF; CDR3 DNA: TGTGCCAGCAGTCTCACCCAGGGTTTTGGCTACACCTTC
CDR3 length: 14; D gene: TRBD2; V gene: TRBV28; J gene: TRBJ2-7; CDR3 protein: CASSTLAGDYEQYF; CDR3 DNA: TGTGCCAGCAGTACACTAGCGGGAGACTACGAGCAGTACTTC
CDR3 length: 15; D gene: .; V gene: TRBV2; J gene: TRBJ1-4; CDR3 protein: CASVYRLPAGEKLFF; CDR3 DNA: TGTGCCAGCGTCTATCGCCTGCCCGCAGGAGAAAAACTGTTTTTT
CDR3 length: 13; D gene: .; V gene: TRBV9; J gene: TRBJ2-7; CDR3 protein: CASSAGLDYEQYF; CDR3 DNA: TGTGCCAGCAGCGCGGGACTTGACTACGAGCAGTACTTC
CDR3 length: 14; D gene: TRBD1; V gene: TRBV5-4; J gene: TRBJ1-6; CDR3 protein: CASSPTGTDSPLHF; CDR3 DNA: TGTGCCAGCAGCCCGACAGGGACGGATTCACCCCTCCACTTT
CDR3 length: 14; D gene: .; V gene: TRBV5-1; J gene: TRBJ2-3; CDR3 protein: CASTPSARTDTQYF; CDR3 DNA: TGCGCCAGCACCCCTAGCGCGCGCACAGATACGCAGTATTTT
CDR3 length: 16; D gene: .; V gene: TRBV7-9; J gene: TRBJ1-1; CDR3 protein: CASSLAMVGPNTEAFF; CDR3 DNA: TGTGCCAGCAGCCTAGCCATGGTGGGCCCGAACACTGAAGCTTTCTTT
CDR3 length: 15; D gene: TRBD1; V gene: TRBV10-1; J gene: TRBJ2-5; CDR3 protein: CASSEATGAQETQYF; CDR3 DNA: TGCGCCAGCAGTGAGGCGACAGGGGCCCAAGAGACCCAGTACTTC
CDR3 length: 16; D gene: TRBD1; V gene: TRBV29-1; J gene: TRBJ1-1; CDR3 protein: CSVPGRGLKRDTEAFF; CDR3 DNA: TGCAGCGTTCCGGGCAGGGGGCTAAAAAGGGACACTGAAGCTTTCTTT